A selection of T cell receptor beta chains follows, all from one sample in a study of blood T cell repertoires in COVID-19. Sequencing used immunoSEQ multiplex PCR; TCRdb keeps in-frame clones, though not all of them. There are 130,000 to 150,000 clones in the sample; 81% occur only once, and 7.5% to 9% lies in the top ten. Sequenced sample: peripheral blood. The receptors originated from a human donor in a cohort sampled during active COVID-19. Each CDR3 is given with its conserved first and last residue. D genes are given only for firm matches. Not every row has a clone size; where given, it reads once, few, many or a size class.

V	J	size	D	DNA	CDR3
TRBV28	TRBJ2-1	.	.	TGTGCCACCCGGAGGGGCGGGAATGAGCAGTTCTTC	CATRRGGNEQFF
TRBV19	TRBJ1-1	.	.	TGTGCCAGTAGTATAACAGGGAACACTGAAGCTTTCTTT	CASSITGNTEAFF
TRBV25-1	TRBJ2-6	.	TRBD1	TGTGCCAGCAGTGATGGGACAGGCTTCTCTGGGGCCAACGTCCTGACTTTC	CASSDGTGFSGANVLTF
TRBV3-1/TRBV3-2	TRBJ2-1	.	TRBD1	TGTGCCAGCAGCCAAGTAGGGACAGGGGGTTACAATGAGCAGTTCTTC	CASSQVGTGGYNEQFF
TRBV25-1	TRBJ2-7	.	TRBD1	TGTGCCAGCAGCCTTACAGGGGCTGGCGAGCAGTACTTC	CASSLTGAGEQYF
TRBV28	TRBJ1-4	.	TRBD1	TGTGCCAGCAGTTTCCCACAGGGGCGTTGGGAAAAACTGTTTTTT	CASSFPQGRWEKLFF
TRBV7-2	TRBJ2-3	.	.	TGTGCCAGCAGTCACATCGAGGCCACTTTCACAGATACGCAGTATTTT	CASSHIEATFTDTQYF
TRBV28	TRBJ2-1	.	TRBD2	TGTGCCAGCAGCCGGACTAGCGGGCGCGATGAGCAGTTCTTC	CASSRTSGRDEQFF
TRBV7-3	TRBJ2-6	.	.	TGTGCCAGCACCGCTGAGGCTGGGGCCAACGTCCTGACTTTC	CASTAEAGANVLTF
TRBV5-4	TRBJ1-1	.	.	TGTGCCAGCAGCTTGGGGGGCAGGCACACTGAAGCTTTCTTT	CASSLGGRHTEAFF
TRBV6-5	TRBJ2-1	.	TRBD2	TGTGCCAGCAGTTATGGGACTAGTCTCAATGAGCAGTTCTTC	CASSYGTSLNEQFF
TRBV3-1/TRBV3-2	TRBJ2-2	few	TRBD2	TGTGCCAGCAGCCAAGGCGATAGCGGGAGAGGTAACACCGGGGAGCTGTTTTTT	CASSQGDSGRGNTGELFF
TRBV28	TRBJ2-7	once	.	TGTGCCAGCAGTTTGTTAGACGAGCAGTACTTC	CASSLLDEQYF
TRBV9	TRBJ2-7	.	.	TGTGCCAGCAGCGTAGAAGCAGGCACCCACTACGAGCAGTACTTC	CASSVEAGTHYEQYF
TRBV2	TRBJ2-7	.	.	TGTGCCAGCAGTGATACAGGGCAGAGCTCCTACGAGCAGTACTTC	CASSDTGQSSYEQYF
TRBV11-3	TRBJ2-7	.	TRBD1	TGTGCCAGCAGCTTAGGTGGGACAGGGGGCTACGAGCAGTACTTC	CASSLGGTGGYEQYF
TRBV7-2	TRBJ2-7	.	TRBD2	TGTGCCAGCAGCTTATCGTCCACTAGCGGATCCTACGAGCAGTACTTC	CASSLSSTSGSYEQYF
TRBV20-1	TRBJ2-3	once	TRBD2	TGCAGTGCTAGTCTGGTTACAGGCGGACTAGCGGGAGCTCCAGATACGCAGTATTTT	CSASLVTGGLAGAPDTQYF
TRBV9	TRBJ2-1	.	TRBD2	TGTGCCAGCAGCGTCTTTTTGGCGGGAGGGCCGGGTGAGCAGTTCTTC	CASSVFLAGGPGEQFF
TRBV7-9	TRBJ2-7	.	TRBD2	TGTGCCAGCAGCCGACTAGCGGGAGGGCCTTTCGAGCAGTACTTC	CASSRLAGGPFEQYF
TRBV2	TRBJ1-1	.	TRBD1	TGTGCCAGCAGCCGACAGGGAATGTCCACTGAAGCTTTCTTT	CASSRQGMSTEAFF
TRBV9	TRBJ2-2	few	.	TGTGCCAGCACCCTGGGACACAAACCCACCGGGGAGCTGTTTTTT	CASTLGHKPTGELFF
TRBV15	TRBJ2-3	.	TRBD1	TGTGCCACCAGCAGATGGGGACAGGGGGCCGAAGATACGCAGTATTTT	CATSRWGQGAEDTQYF
TRBV6-2/TRBV6-3	TRBJ2-7	.	.	TGTGCCAGCAGTTATAGCGGAGGCCTTTACTACGAGCAGTACTTC	CASSYSGGLYYEQYF
TRBV12-3/TRBV12-4	TRBJ2-7	.	TRBD2	TGTGCCAGCAGGCGGACTAGCTACGAGCAGTACTTC	CASRRTSYEQYF
TRBV7-2	TRBJ2-7	.	.	TGTGCCAGCAGCTTAGTTGGGCAGGTCTCCTACGAGCAGTACTTC	CASSLVGQVSYEQYF
TRBV4-1	TRBJ2-7	few	.	TGCGCCAGCAGCCAAGAGTCACTAACGACCTACGAGCAGTACTTC	CASSQESLTTYEQYF
TRBV5-1	TRBJ2-5	.	TRBD2	TGCGCCAGCAGCTCCGGACTAGCGGGAGGGGAGACCCAGTACTTC	CASSSGLAGGETQYF